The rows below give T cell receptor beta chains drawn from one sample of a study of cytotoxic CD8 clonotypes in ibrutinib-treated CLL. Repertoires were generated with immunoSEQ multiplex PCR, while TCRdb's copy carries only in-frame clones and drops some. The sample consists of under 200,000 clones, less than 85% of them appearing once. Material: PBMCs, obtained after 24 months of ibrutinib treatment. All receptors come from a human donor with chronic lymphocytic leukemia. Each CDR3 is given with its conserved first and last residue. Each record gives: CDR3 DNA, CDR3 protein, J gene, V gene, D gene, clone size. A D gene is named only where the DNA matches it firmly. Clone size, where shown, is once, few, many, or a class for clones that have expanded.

TGTGCCTGGAGTAGCTCAGGGGCCTTCTACGAGCAGTACTTC | CAWSSSGAFYEQYF | TRBJ2-7 | TRBV30 | NA | NA
TGCGCCAGCATTGAGGGACTGGTGAACACTGAAGCTTTCTTT | CASIEGLVNTEAFF | TRBJ1-1 | TRBV5-1 | NA | NA
TGTGCCAGCAGCTATAGCGGGATAGGTGAGACCCAGTACTTC | CASSYSGIGETQYF | TRBJ2-5 | TRBV11-2 | TRBD2 | NA
TGCGCCAGCAGCGGGGGCTCCCCGCTCCCAGATACGCAGTATTTT | CASSGGSPLPDTQYF | TRBJ2-3 | TRBV5-1 | NA | NA
TGTGCCAGCAGCCCCTTTGAGACCCAGTACTTC | CASSPFETQYF | TRBJ2-5 | TRBV5-8 | NA | once
TGTGCCAGCAGCCCACGGGGCGCCTGGGGGATAGCGGCTATCTCGGGCAATGAGCAGTTCTTC | CASSPRGAWGIAAISGNEQFF | TRBJ2-1 | TRBV7-3 | NA | once
TGTGCCAGCAGCCCGATAAAGGGACAGGGTATCTATGAGCAGTTCTTC | CASSPIKGQGIYEQFF | TRBJ2-1 | TRBV7-6 | TRBD1 | few
TGTGCCAGCAGCTTAGTGGGCAGCCTCTCTGGAAACACCATATATTTT | CASSLVGSLSGNTIYF | TRBJ1-3 | TRBV7-2 | NA | NA
TGTGCCAGCAACGGGGGGACAGGCGGACTAGCGGGAGGGTACAATGAGCAGTTCTTC | CASNGGTGGLAGGYNEQFF | TRBJ2-1 | TRBV9 | TRBD2 | NA
TGTGCCAGCAGCTTAAAGCAAAATGCTGAAGCTTTCTTT | CASSLKQNAEAFF | TRBJ1-1 | TRBV7-8 | NA | NA
TGTGCCAGCAGCTTAGTGGGCCACTACGAGCAGTACTTC | CASSLVGHYEQYF | TRBJ2-7 | TRBV7-2 | NA | NA
TGTGCCAGCTCCCTGCTAGCCGGGACAGGGGGCAGATATGGCTACACCTTC | CASSLLAGTGGRYGYTF | TRBJ1-2 | TRBV28 | TRBD1 | NA
TGTGCCAGCAGCCGGGAACAGGGGGATGGCACAGATACGCAGTATTTT | CASSREQGDGTDTQYF | TRBJ2-3 | TRBV4-1 | TRBD1 | NA
TGTGCCACCAGCAGAGACGGGCAGGAGCAGTACTTC | CATSRDGQEQYF | TRBJ2-7 | TRBV15 | NA | NA
TGTGCCAGTAGTATGGGACAGGTTCACACCGGGGAGCTGTTTTTT | CASSMGQVHTGELFF | TRBJ2-2 | TRBV19 | TRBD1 | NA
TGTGCCAGTAAGAAGGCGGGAGGCCCTAATGAGCAGTTCTTC | CASKKAGGPNEQFF | TRBJ2-1 | TRBV19 | TRBD2 | NA
TGTGCCAGCAGCCCCCGAGCGGCGAGGGACTATGGCTACACCTTC | CASSPRAARDYGYTF | TRBJ1-2 | TRBV7-2 | NA | once
TGCGCCAGCAGCCTCGGACTGAGCGGGAGGGCCGGTACCGAGCAGTACTTC | CASSLGLSGRAGTEQYF | TRBJ2-7 | TRBV5-1 | TRBD2 | NA
TGTGCCAGCTCACCTAGGCCGGAAAGCAATCAGCCCCAGCATTTT | CASSPRPESNQPQHF | TRBJ1-5 | TRBV18 | NA | NA
TGTGCCAGCAGCTTAGACAGGGCTGGGGCCAACGTCCTGACTTTC | CASSLDRAGANVLTF | TRBJ2-6 | TRBV7-9 | NA | few
TGCGCCAGCAGCTTGGCCCCGTTGAGCTCCTACAATGAGCAGTTCTTC | CASSLAPLSSYNEQFF | TRBJ2-1 | TRBV5-1 | NA | NA
TGTGCCAGCTCACCGGACAGTCTGAACACTGAAGCTTTCTTT | CASSPDSLNTEAFF | TRBJ1-1 | TRBV18 | NA | NA
TGTGCCAGCAGCTCGAGGGGGCAAGAGACCCAGTACTTC | CASSSRGQETQYF | TRBJ2-5 | TRBV5-4 | NA | NA
TGTGCCAGCTCACCAGTTACGACTAGCGGGAATGAGCAGTTCTTC | CASSPVTTSGNEQFF | TRBJ2-1 | TRBV18 | TRBD2 | NA
TGTGCCAGCAGGGTGGGACAGGCGAACACTGAAGCTTTCTTT | CASRVGQANTEAFF | TRBJ1-1 | TRBV6-5 | TRBD1 | NA
TGTGCCAGCAGTGAGGCCGTAACAGGATCCTACAATGAGCAGTTCTTC | CASSEAVTGSYNEQFF | TRBJ2-1 | TRBV6-1 | NA | NA
TGTGCCAGCAGCTTGGTCGCTAATTCACCCCTCCACTTT | CASSLVANSPLHF | TRBJ1-6 | TRBV5-4 | NA | once
TGTGCCAGTAGTCCGGGACAGGGGATCCCCCTCCACTTT | CASSPGQGIPLHF | TRBJ1-6 | TRBV19 | TRBD1 | NA
TGTGCCTGGGCGGGATGGGATAATTCACCCCTCCACTTT | CAWAGWDNSPLHF | TRBJ1-6 | TRBV30 | NA | few
TGTGCCAGCAGGCTCCAGGGAGGCAGGACTGAAGCTTTCTTT | CASRLQGGRTEAFF | TRBJ1-1 | TRBV6-6 | NA | NA
TGTGCCAGCAGCCCGAGCTCCCGACGGGGGCTCGGCTACACCTTC | CASSPSSRRGLGYTF | TRBJ1-2 | TRBV7-3 | NA | NA
TGTGCCAGCACCCGTAATGCAGGGAATTCACCCCTCCACTTT | CASTRNAGNSPLHF | TRBJ1-6 | TRBV5-4 | NA | NA
TGTGCCAGCGTTCGACTAGCGGGAGACTACGAGCAGTACTTC | CASVRLAGDYEQYF | TRBJ2-7 | TRBV6-1 | TRBD2 | NA
TGTGCCAGCAGCACCCGGACAGGGGGAGGACTCGAGCAGTACTTC | CASSTRTGGGLEQYF | TRBJ2-7 | TRBV5-6 | TRBD1 | NA
TGTGCCAGCAGTCGCGGACAGGGGAACTATGGCTACACCTTC | CASSRGQGNYGYTF | TRBJ1-2 | TRBV6-5 | TRBD1 | once
TGTGCCAGCAGCTCCGGGAGCCACGAGCAGTACTTC | CASSSGSHEQYF | TRBJ2-7 | TRBV7-3 | NA | NA
TGTGCCAGCAGTCTGACTTCGAGCTCCTACGAGCAGTACTTC | CASSLTSSSYEQYF | TRBJ2-7 | TRBV6-1 | NA | NA
TGTGCCAGTAGTCTAGTGGGGGGCCCAACAGATACGCAGTATTTT | CASSLVGGPTDTQYF | TRBJ2-3 | TRBV19 | NA | NA
TGTGCCAGCAGCCAGTTGATCGGCGGGGAGCTGTTTTTT | CASSQLIGGELFF | TRBJ2-2 | TRBV7-9 | NA | NA
TGCGCCAGCAGCTCCGGACTAGCAAAGACTGGGGAGCTGTTTTTT | CASSSGLAKTGELFF | TRBJ2-2 | TRBV5-1 | TRBD2 | NA
TGCGCCAGCAGCTTGGTATCAGGGAGGGGAGTCACTGAAGCTTTCTTT | CASSLVSGRGVTEAFF | TRBJ1-1 | TRBV5-1 | NA | once
TGTGCCAGCCTTCGGACAGGGGGGTACGAGCAGTACTTC | CASLRTGGYEQYF | TRBJ2-7 | TRBV28 | TRBD1 | NA
TGTGCCAGCAGCCTACAAGGTAACAGGGGTGCTGAAGCTTTCTTT | CASSLQGNRGAEAFF | TRBJ1-1 | TRBV4-2 | TRBD1 | NA
TGTGCCAGCAGCCAAGCTGGGTTGGGCAATCAGCCCCAGCATTTT | CASSQAGLGNQPQHF | TRBJ1-5 | TRBV14 | NA | once
TGCAGCGTTGTAGGGGAGAACACTGAAGCTTTCTTT | CSVVGENTEAFF | TRBJ1-1 | TRBV29-1 | NA | few
TGTGCCAGCTCACCGACTAGCGGGGGAACCGGGGAGCTGTTTTTT | CASSPTSGGTGELFF | TRBJ2-2 | TRBV18 | TRBD2 | NA